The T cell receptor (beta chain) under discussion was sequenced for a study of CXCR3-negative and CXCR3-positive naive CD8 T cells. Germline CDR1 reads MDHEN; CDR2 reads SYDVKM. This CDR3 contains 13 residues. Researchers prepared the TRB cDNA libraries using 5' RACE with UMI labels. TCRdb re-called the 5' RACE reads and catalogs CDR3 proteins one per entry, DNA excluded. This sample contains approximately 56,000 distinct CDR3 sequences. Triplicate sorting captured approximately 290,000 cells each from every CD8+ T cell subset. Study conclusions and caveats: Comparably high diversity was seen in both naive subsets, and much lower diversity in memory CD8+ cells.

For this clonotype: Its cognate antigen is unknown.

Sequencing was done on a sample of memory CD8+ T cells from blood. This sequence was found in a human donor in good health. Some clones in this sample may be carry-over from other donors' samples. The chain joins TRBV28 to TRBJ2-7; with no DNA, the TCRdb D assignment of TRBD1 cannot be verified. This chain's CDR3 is CASRTNDRGEQYF.